This entry lists 8 T cell receptor beta chains sequenced from one sample in a study of a mutant IDH1 vaccine in newly diagnosed glioma. Time point given: week 47, end of study. Every single dose of the vaccine, 300 ug of mutant IDH1 20-mer peptide, came with topical imiquimod. These receptors have no identified antigens. Clones were sequenced by immunoSEQ multiplex PCR, and TCRdb holds only the in-frame ones, with some missing. The sample shows tens of thousands of clones, about 61% of them seen only once. The sample was peripheral blood mononuclear cells (PBMCs), taken from a glioma patient whose treatment included an IDH1 peptide vaccine. Receptor source: a man between 40 and 49 years old with glioma. Some clones in this sample may be carry-over from other donors' samples.

This chain connects TRBV6-1 to TRBJ2-7, with 10 nucleotides matching TRBD2. Losses at the gene ends were 6 bases for V and 0 bases for J; bases not matched to a gene: 2. The CDR3 totals 14 residues. Germline V gene lookup returns CDR1 MNHNS and CDR2 SASEGT. The CDR3 DNA follows: TGTGCCAGCAGGAGGACTAGCGGCTCCTACGAGCAGTACTTC. The encoded protein is CASRRTSGSYEQYF.

CDR3 residues: CASSQGKQGGEKLFF. In DNA form, the CDR3 reads TGCGCCAGCAGCCAAGGCAAACAGGGCGGGGAAAAACTGTTTTTT. This chain connects TRBV4-1 to TRBJ1-4; D is perhaps TRBD1 (6 bases). From germline, CDR1 is MGHRA and CDR2 YSYEKL. With 1 base removed from V and 8 bases from J, the gap between germline ends came to 14 bases. The CDR3 runs 15 residues.

The chain uses TRBV19 and TRBJ1-5; 8 bases line up with TRBD1. The CDR3 consists of 14 residues. The J segment lost 4 bases and the V segment lost 6 bases, leaving 5 bases of the junction unmatched. Germline-derived CDR1 and CDR2 are LNHDA and SQIVND (reference sequence). CDR3 bases: TGTGCCAGTAGGGACAGGGCCCCTAATCAGCCCCAGCATTTT. It specifies CASRDRAPNQPQHF.

The gene calls are TRBV4-1 and TRBJ2-2, with D unresolved. Trimming stripped 2 bases from V and 4 bases from J, with 20 bases between. CDR3 length: 18 amino acids. The germline V gene has CDR1 MGHRA and CDR2 YSYEKL. CDR3 protein: CASSQLSILGVGTGELFF. CDR3 in DNA: TGCGCCAGCAGCCAACTGAGCATCCTTGGGGTAGGCACCGGGGAGCTGTTTTTT.

This clone has just a few counts. A read error may account for a junction end that differs from germline. The chain employs TRBV7-7 and TRBJ1-6, with D perhaps TRBD1 (5 bases). Germline V lookup: CDR1 SSHAT, CDR2 FNYEAQ (reference sequence). The CDR3 covers 16 residues. The CDR3 sequence is CASSLEGTTRDSPLHF. The CDR3 DNA sequence: TGTGCTAGCAGCTTAGAGGGGACTACGAGGGATTCACCCCTCCACTTT.

Only a few counts were recorded for this clone. The rearrangement uses TRBV14 and TRBJ1-4; no firm D call. This CDR3 region has 16 residues. Per the germline V gene, CDR1 is SGHDN and CDR2 is FVKESK. V dropped 1 base and J dropped 2 bases, with 11 bases sitting between them. The CDR3 protein is CASSQARRETNEKLFF. CDR3 DNA sequence: TGTGCCAGCAGCCAAGCTCGGAGGGAGACTAATGAAAAACTGTTTTTT.

This clone was counted once. V usage is TRBV7-9 and J usage is TRBJ1-4; 7 nucleotides line up with TRBD1. Germline-derived CDR1 and CDR2 are SEHNR and FQNEAQ (reference sequence). With 7 bases clipped from V and 8 bases from J, the junction kept 7 bases outside the gene matches. The CDR3 has 13 residues. The CDR3 DNA follows: TGTGCCAGCACTACCGGGACAGAAGAAAAACTGTTTTTT. Protein product: CASTTGTEEKLFF.

This chain links TRBV5-1 with TRBJ2-1, with 12 bases identical to TRBD1. The CDR3 covers 16 residues. Germline V gives CDR1 SGHRS, CDR2 YFSETQ. With 0 bases clipped from V and 8 bases from J, the junction kept 6 bases outside the gene matches. Here the CDR3 DNA reads TGCGCCAGCAGCTTGGGAGGGGGACAGGGGGCTGATGAGCAGTTCTTC. Its protein product is CASSLGGGQGADEQFF.